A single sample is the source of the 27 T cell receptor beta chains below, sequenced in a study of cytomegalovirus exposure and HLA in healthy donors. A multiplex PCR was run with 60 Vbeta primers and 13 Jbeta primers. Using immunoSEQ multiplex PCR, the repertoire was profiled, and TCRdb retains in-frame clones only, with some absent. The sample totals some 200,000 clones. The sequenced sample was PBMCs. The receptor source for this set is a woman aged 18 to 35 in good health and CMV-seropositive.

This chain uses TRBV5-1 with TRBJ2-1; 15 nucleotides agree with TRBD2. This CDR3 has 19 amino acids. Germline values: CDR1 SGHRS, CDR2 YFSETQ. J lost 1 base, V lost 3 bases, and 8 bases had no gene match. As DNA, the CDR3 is TGCGCCAGCAGCTATCCTCCGGGACTAGCGGGAGGATCCTACAATGAGCAGTTCTTC. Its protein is CASSYPPGLAGGSYNEQFF.

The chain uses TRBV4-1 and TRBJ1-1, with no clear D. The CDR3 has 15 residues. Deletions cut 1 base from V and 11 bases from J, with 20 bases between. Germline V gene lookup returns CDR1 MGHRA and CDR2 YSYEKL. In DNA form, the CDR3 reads TGCGCCAGCAGCCAAGTCACTACGGGTCCCCCCATTGCTTTCTTT. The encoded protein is CASSQVTTGPPIAFF.

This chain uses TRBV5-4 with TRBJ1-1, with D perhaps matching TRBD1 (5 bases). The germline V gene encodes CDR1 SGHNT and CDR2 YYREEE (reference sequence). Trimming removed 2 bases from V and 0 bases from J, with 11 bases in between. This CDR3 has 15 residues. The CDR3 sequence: CASSFVTGMNTEAFF. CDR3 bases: TGTGCCAGCAGCTTTGTTACAGGCATGAACACTGAAGCTTTCTTT.

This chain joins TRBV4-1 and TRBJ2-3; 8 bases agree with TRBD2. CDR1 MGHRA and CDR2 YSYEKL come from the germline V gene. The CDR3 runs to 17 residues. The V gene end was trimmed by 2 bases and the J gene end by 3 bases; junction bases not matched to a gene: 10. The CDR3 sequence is CASSQYYTRGATDTQYF. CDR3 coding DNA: TGCGCCAGCAGCCAATACTATACGCGGGGGGCTACAGATACGCAGTATTTT.

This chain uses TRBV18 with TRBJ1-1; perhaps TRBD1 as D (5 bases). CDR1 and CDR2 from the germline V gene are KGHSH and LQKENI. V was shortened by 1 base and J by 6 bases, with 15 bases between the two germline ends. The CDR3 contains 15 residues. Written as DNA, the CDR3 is TGTGCCAGCTCACCACTGGGGGGGAGTATCGCTGAAGCTTTCTTT. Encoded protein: CASSPLGGSIAEAFF.

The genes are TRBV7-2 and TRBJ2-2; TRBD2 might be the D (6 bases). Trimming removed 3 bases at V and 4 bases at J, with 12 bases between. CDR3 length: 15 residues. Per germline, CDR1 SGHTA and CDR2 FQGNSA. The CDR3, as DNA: TGTGCCAGCAGCTTGGGGGGTGGGGGCACCGGGGAGCTGTTTTTT. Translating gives CASSLGGGGTGELFF.

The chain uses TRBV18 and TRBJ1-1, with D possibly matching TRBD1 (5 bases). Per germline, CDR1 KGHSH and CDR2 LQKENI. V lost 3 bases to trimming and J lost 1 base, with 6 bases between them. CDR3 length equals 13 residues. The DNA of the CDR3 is TGTGCCAGCTCACCGCAGGGGAACACTGAAGCTTTCTTT. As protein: CASSPQGNTEAFF.

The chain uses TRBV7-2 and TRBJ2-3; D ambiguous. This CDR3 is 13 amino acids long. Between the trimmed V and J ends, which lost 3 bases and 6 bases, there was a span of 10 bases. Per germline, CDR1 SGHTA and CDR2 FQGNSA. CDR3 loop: CASSFPSVDTQYF. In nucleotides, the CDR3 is TGTGCCAGCAGCTTCCCCTCAGTCGATACGCAGTATTTT.

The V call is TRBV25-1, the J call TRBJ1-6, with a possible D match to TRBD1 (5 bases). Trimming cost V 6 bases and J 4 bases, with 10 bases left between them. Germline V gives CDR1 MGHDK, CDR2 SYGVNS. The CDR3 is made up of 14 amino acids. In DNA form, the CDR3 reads TGTGCCAGCAGCCTACCAGGGTATAATTCACCCCTCCACTTT. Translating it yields CASSLPGYNSPLHF.

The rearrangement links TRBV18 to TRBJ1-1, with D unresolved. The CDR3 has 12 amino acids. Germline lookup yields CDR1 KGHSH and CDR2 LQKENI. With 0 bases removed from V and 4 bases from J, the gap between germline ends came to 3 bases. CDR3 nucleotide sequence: TGTGCCAGCTCACCACCGAGCACTGAAGCTTTCTTT. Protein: CASSPPSTEAFF. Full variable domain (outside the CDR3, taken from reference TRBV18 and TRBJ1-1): NAGVMQNPRHLVRRRGQEARLRCSPMKGHSHVYWYRQLPEEGLKFMVYLQKENIIDESGMPKERFSAEFPKEGPSILRIQQVVRGDSAAYFCASSPPSTEAFFGQGTRLTVV.

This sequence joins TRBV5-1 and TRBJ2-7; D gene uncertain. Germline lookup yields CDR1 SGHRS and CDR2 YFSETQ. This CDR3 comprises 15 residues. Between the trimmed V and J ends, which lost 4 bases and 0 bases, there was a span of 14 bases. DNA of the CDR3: TGCGCCAGCAGCCCGACTCCAGTGGCCTCCTACGAGCAGTACTTC. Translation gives CASSPTPVASYEQYF.

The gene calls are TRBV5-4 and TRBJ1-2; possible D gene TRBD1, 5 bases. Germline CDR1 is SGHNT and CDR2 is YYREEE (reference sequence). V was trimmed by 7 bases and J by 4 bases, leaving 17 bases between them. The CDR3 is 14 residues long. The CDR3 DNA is TGTGCCAGCGGACATTACAGGAGAGGCTATGGCTACACCTTC. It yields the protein CASGHYRRGYGYTF.

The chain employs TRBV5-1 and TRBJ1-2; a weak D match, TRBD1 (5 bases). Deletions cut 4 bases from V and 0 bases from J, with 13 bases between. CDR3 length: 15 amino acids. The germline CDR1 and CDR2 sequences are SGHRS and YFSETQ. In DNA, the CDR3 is TGCGCCAGCAGCATCGACAGAGCCTCTAACTATGGCTACACCTTC. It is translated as CASSIDRASNYGYTF.

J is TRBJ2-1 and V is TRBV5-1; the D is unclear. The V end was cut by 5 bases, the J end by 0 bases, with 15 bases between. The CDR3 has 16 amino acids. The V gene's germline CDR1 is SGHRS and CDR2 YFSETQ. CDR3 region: CASRALWSGSYNEQFF. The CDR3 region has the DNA TGCGCCAGCAGGGCACTATGGTCTGGCTCCTACAATGAGCAGTTCTTC.

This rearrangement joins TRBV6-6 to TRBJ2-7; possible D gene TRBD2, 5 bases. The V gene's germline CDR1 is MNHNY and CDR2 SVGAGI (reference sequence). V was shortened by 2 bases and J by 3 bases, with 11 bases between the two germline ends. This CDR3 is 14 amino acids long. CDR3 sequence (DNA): TGTGCCAGCAGTTACGGCGAGAGGGACTACGAGCAGTACTTC. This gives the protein CASSYGERDYEQYF.

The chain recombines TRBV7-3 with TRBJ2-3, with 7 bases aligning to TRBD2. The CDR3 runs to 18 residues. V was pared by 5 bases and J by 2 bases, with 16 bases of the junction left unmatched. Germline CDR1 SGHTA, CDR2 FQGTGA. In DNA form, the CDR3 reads TGTGCCAGCAGCGAAGGGATTGGCGGGGGAATCCACACAGATACGCAGTATTTT. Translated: CASSEGIGGGIHTDTQYF.

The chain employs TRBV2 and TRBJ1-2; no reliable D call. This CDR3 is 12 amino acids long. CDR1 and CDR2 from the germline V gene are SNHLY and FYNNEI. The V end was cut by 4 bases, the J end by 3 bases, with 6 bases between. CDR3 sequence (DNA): TGTGCCAGCAGTGTGTCAGACTATGGCTACACCTTC. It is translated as CASSVSDYGYTF.

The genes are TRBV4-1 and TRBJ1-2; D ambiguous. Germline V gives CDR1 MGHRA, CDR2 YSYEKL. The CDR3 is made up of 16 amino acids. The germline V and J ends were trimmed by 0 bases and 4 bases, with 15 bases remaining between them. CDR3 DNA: TGCGCCAGCAGCCAAGATCCCGGGGAGAATAGCTATGGCTACACCTTC. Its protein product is CASSQDPGENSYGYTF.

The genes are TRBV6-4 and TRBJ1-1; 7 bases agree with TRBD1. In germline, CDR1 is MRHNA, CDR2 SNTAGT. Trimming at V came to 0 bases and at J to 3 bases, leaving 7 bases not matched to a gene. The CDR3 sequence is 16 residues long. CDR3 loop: CASSDSDRRSDTEAFF. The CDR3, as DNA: TGTGCCAGCAGTGACTCGGACAGGAGGTCGGACACTGAAGCTTTCTTT.

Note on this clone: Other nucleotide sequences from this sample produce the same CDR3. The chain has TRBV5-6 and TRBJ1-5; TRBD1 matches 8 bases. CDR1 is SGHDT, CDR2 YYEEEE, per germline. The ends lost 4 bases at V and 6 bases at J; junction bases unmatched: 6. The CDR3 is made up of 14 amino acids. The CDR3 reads CASSMDRDGQPQHF. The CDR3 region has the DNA TGTGCCAGCAGCATGGACAGGGACGGTCAGCCCCAGCATTTT.

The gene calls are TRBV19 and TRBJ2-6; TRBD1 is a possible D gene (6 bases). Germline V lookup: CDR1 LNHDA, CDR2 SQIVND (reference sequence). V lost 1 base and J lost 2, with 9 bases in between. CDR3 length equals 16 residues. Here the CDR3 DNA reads TGTGCCAGTAGTATAGGTCAGGGGACTGGGGCCAACGTCCTGACTTTC. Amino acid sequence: CASSIGQGTGANVLTF.

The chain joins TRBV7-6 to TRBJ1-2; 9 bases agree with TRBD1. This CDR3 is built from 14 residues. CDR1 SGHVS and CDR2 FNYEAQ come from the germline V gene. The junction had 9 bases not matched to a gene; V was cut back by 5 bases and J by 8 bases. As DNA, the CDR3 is TGTGCCAGCAGCACAGTACAGGGGGCGGGAGGCTACACCTTC. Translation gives CASSTVQGAGGYTF. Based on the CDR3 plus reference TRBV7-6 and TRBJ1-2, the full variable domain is GAGVSQSPRYKVTKRGQDVALRCDPISGHVSLYWYRQALGQGPEFLTYFNYEAQQDKSGLPNDRFSAERPEGSISTLTIQRTEQRDSAMYRCASSTVQGAGGYTFGSGTRLTVV.

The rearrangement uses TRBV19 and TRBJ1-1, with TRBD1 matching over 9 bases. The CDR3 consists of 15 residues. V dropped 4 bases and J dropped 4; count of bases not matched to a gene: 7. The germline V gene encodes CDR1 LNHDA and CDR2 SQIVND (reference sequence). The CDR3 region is CASSTRQGVSTEAFF. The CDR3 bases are TGTGCCAGTAGTACCAGACAGGGGGTGAGCACTGAAGCTTTCTTT.

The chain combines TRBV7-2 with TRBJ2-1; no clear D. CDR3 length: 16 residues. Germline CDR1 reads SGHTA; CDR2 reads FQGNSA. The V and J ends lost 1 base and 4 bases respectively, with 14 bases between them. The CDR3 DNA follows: TGTGCCAGCAGCTTAGTAACGGCTAGAAATTACAATGAGCAGTTCTTC. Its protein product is CASSLVTARNYNEQFF.

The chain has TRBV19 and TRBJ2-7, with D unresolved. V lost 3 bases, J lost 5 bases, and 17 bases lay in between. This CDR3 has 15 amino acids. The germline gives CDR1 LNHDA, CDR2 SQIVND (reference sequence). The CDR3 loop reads CASSMGFTEPNEQYF. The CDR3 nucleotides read TGTGCCAGTAGTATGGGTTTTACAGAACCTAACGAGCAGTACTTC. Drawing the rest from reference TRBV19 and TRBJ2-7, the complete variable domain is DGGITQSPKYLFRKEGQNVTLSCEQNLNHDAMYWYRQDPGQGLRLIYYSQIVNDFQKGDIAEGYSVSREKKESFPLTVTSAQKNPTAFYLCASSMGFTEPNEQYFGPGTRLTVT.

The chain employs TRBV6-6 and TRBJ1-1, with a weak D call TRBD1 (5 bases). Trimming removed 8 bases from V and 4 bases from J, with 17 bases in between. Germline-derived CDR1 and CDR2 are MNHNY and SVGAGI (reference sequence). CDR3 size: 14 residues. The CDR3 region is CASSLGGKSTEAFF. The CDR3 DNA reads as TGTGCCAGCTCCCTGGGGGGGAAAAGCACTGAAGCTTTCTTT.

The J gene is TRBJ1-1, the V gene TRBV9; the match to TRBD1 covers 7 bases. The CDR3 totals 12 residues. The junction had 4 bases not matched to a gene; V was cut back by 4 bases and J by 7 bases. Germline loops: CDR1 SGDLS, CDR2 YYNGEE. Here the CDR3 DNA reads TGTGCCAGCAGCAGCAGACAGGGTGAAGCTTTCTTT. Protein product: CASSSRQGEAFF. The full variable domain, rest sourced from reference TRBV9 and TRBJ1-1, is DSGVTQTPKHLITATGQRVTLRCSPRSGDLSVYWYQQSLDQGLQFLIQYYNGEERAKGNILERFSAQQFPDLHSELNLSSLELGDSALYFCASSSRQGEAFFGQGTRLTVV.